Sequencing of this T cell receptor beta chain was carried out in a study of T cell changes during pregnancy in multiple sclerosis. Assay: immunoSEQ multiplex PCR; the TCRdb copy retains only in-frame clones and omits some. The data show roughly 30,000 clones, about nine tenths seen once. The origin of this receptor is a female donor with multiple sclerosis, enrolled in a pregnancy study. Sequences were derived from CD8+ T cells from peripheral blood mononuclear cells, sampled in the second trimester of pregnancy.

CDR3 protein: CAISGLAGGPEEQYF. The CDR3 DNA sequence: TGTGCCATCAGTGGACTAGCGGGAGGGCCGGAGGAGCAGTACTTC. The J gene is TRBJ2-7, the V gene TRBV10-3, with 14 bases identical to TRBD2. Losses at the gene ends were 4 bases for V and 7 bases for J; bases not matched to a gene: 6. Germline loops: CDR1 ENHRY, CDR2 SYGVKD. CDR3 size: 15 residues.